The source of this T cell receptor beta chain is a study of neurological immune-mediated disorders. Overall study results and limits: In HTLV-1-associated myelopathy, TCR clonal expansion was greatest, and in multiple sclerosis it was least, below healthy controls.

The method for making cDNA was 5'RACE, and it used 10-nucleotide random UMIs. MiXCR was run by TCRdb on the 5' RACE reads, yielding one entry per CDR3 protein. The sample includes some 87,000 distinct CDR3 sequences, about 5.6% seen only once; the top ten take 7.9%. Germline V gene lookup returns CDR1 SGDLS and CDR2 YYNGEE. Trimming pared 3 bases from V and 7 bases from J, leaving 17 bases between. CDR3 length: 14 amino acids. Stated time point: longitudinal time-point 2. This clonotype was observed at least ten times. Its antigen is unidentified. The chain recombines TRBV9 with TRBJ2-7; perhaps D is TRBD1 or TRBD2 (5 bases each). The TCR was taken from a woman in her fifties or sixties with multiple sclerosis. The sequenced material came from PBMCs. The CDR3, as DNA: TGTGCCAGCAGCGAGGGGACGTTACTGGGGGAGCAGTACTTC. Translating it yields CASSEGTLLGEQYF.